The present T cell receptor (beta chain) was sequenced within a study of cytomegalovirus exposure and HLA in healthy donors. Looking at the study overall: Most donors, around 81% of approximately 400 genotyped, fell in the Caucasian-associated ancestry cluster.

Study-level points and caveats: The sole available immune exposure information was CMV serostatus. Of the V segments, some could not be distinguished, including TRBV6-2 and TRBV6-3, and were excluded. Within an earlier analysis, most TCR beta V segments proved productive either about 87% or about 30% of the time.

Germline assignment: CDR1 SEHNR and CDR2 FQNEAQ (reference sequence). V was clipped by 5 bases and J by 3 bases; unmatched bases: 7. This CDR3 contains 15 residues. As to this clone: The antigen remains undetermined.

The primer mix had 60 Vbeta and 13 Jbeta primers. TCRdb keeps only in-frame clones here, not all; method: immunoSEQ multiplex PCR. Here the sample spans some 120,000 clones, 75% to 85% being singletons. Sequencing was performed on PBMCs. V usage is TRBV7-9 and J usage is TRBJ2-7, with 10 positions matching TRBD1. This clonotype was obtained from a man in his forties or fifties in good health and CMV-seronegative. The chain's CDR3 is CASSGDGTGDYEQYF. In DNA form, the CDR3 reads TGTGCCAGCAGCGGAGACGGGACAGGGGACTACGAGCAGTACTTC.